A single sample is the source of the 16 T cell receptor beta chains below, sequenced in a study of T cell clonality in common variable immunodeficiency. This table comes from immunoSEQ multiplex PCR, and its TCRdb copy is limited to in-frame clones, with some not included. The sample offers about 7,000 clones and no singletons, the top ten holding roughly 22%. The antigens of these receptors remain unknown. Findings and limits, study-wide: Fewer deletions and N-nucleotide insertions were reportedly seen in common variable immunodeficiency TCR beta sequences.

Sequenced sample: peripheral blood mononuclear cells. Receptors originate from a human donor with common variable immunodeficiency.

This clone is deemed medium-sized. CDR3 DNA, as far as it was read: TGTGCCAGTAGTCTCCGGACAGCTGGGGATGAG. Residues: CASSLRTAGDE. The whole CDR3 protein reads CASSLRTAGDEQFF. This chain links TRBV19 with TRBJ2-1, with TRBD1 as a possible D gene (6 bases). Read sequence stops 3 residues before the CDR3 end, and the germline J gene provides the missing end. Germline loops: CDR1 LNHDA, CDR2 SQIVND (reference sequence). This CDR3 is 14 amino acids long. V was clipped by 5 bases and J by 8 bases, with 16 bases between them.

This clone was counted between two and nine times. From the germline J gene comes the end of the CDR3, since the read stops 3 residues before it. The chain links TRBV5-1 to TRBJ2-2; 10 bases are shared with TRBD2. The germline gives CDR1 SGHRS, CDR2 YFSETQ. V dropped 6 bases and J dropped 3; count of bases not matched to a gene: 14. The CDR3 contains 18 residues. The sequenced part of the CDR3 DNA is TGCGCCAGCACAAAGAGGGGAACCGGGACTAGCGACACCGGGGAG. This sequence encodes CASTKRGTGTSDTGE. The CDR3 reads in full as CASTKRGTGTSDTGELFF.

This clone was found a few times. The sequenced fragment ends 3 residues before the CDR3 boundary, so the rest is inferred from the germline J gene. This rearrangement joins TRBV20-1 to TRBJ1-2; D possibly corresponds to TRBD1 (5 bases). Between the trimmed V and J ends, which lost 3 bases and 7 bases, there was a span of 24 bases. Germline V lookup: CDR1 DFQATT, CDR2 SNEGSKA (reference sequence). This CDR3 is built from 16 residues. The CDR3 is CSASPPGTDNLRGYTF. CDR3 DNA, as far as it was read: TGCAGTGCTAGTCCCCCCGGGACTGATAACTTGCGTGGC.

Comment on this clone: The read halts 3 residues ahead of the CDR3 end, with the missing end drawn from the germline J gene. V gene TRBV11-2 combines with J gene TRBJ2-3, with no clear D. Germline V gives CDR1 SGHAT, CDR2 FQNNGV. CDR3 length: 15 residues. V dropped 0 bases and J dropped 2 bases, with 9 bases sitting between them. The CDR3 loop reads CASSLDSASTDTQYF. The sequenced CDR3 bases are TGTGCCAGCAGCTTAGACAGTGCATCCACAGATACG.

This clone was seen a few times. The CDR3 goes on 3 residues after the read ends, and that part is filled in from the germline J gene. The V and J genes are TRBV30 and TRBJ1-5; D remains ambiguous. CDR1 and CDR2 (germline): GTSNPN, SVGIG (reference sequence). This CDR3 spans 12 amino acids. V gave up 1 base and J gave up 9 bases, with 10 bases separating them. CDR3 DNA (partial): TGTGCCTGGAGTGGGTCCCCGGGGCCC. Translation gives CAWSGSPGP. The whole CDR3 region reads CAWSGSPGPQHF.

This clone was detected ten times or more. The read ends 3 residues before the CDR3 terminus; that terminus is restored from the germline J gene. The rearrangement links TRBV7-9 to TRBJ2-2; D unresolved. The germline V gene encodes CDR1 SEHNR and CDR2 FQNEAQ (reference sequence). The CDR3 extends over 13 amino acids. V lost 5 bases and J lost 7, with 11 bases in between. CDR3 sequence: CASSDTPIGELFF. The CDR3 DNA, read in part, is TGTGCCAGCAGCGACACCCCAATCGGGGAG.

This clone is judged medium-sized. The CDR3 is cut off 3 residues early in the read; its end comes from the germline J gene. V gene TRBV19 combines with J gene TRBJ2-2, with TRBD1 matching over 7 bases. V shed 7 bases, J shed 3 bases, and the junction held 5 bases outside the gene matches. Looked up from germline, CDR1 is LNHDA and CDR2 is SQIVND (reference sequence). This CDR3 has 14 amino acids. CDR3 sequence reads: CASTQQGYTGELFF. The CDR3 bases that were read are TGTGCCAGTACTCAACAGGGGTACACCGGGGAG.

This clone was counted only a few times. Read data end 3 residues before the CDR3 end; the end is taken from the germline J gene. The V gene is TRBV19, the J gene TRBJ1-2; D unclear. CDR3 size: 14 residues. Germline V gene data show CDR1 as LNHDA and CDR2 as SQIVND (reference sequence). Trimming removed 3 bases from V and 2 bases from J, with 10 bases in between. The CDR3 is CASSIPLANYGYTF. CDR3 bases read: TGTGCCAGTAGTATCCCTTTGGCCAACTATGGC.

This clone was counted ten times or more. The read comes to an end 3 residues before the CDR3 does, leaving the germline J gene to fill in the end. The chain carries TRBV18 and TRBJ2-1; D not resolved. There are 12 residues in the CDR3. V lost 3 bases and J lost 9, with 9 bases in between. CDR1 KGHSH and CDR2 LQKENI come from the germline V gene. The CDR3 bases that were read are TGTGCCAGCTCACCCGGCCGCGGTGAG. Its translation: CASSPGRGE. The whole CDR3 is CASSPGRGEQFF.

This clone was detected only a few times. The sequenced fragment ends 3 residues before the CDR3 boundary, so the rest is inferred from the germline J gene. The chain employs TRBV18 and TRBJ1-4; 8 bases are a match to TRBD1. The CDR3 is 14 residues long. Trimming at V came to 3 bases and at J to 5 bases, leaving 2 bases not matched to a gene. Germline V gene data show CDR1 as KGHSH and CDR2 as LQKENI. CDR3 DNA (partial): TGTGCCAGCTCACCGGGACAGGTGAATGAAAAA. Its translation is CASSPGQVNEK. Given in full, the CDR3 is CASSPGQVNEKLFF.

This clone was detected only a few times. The sequence runs out 3 residues before the end of the CDR3; the remainder is reconstructed from the germline J gene. V gene TRBV19 combines with J gene TRBJ2-1; TRBD1 matches 8 bases. The J segment lost 8 bases and the V segment lost 2 bases, leaving 11 bases of the junction unmatched. From germline, CDR1 is LNHDA and CDR2 SQIVND (reference sequence). The CDR3 length is 16 residues. The CDR3 bases that were read are TGTGCCAGTAGTATACAGTCGGACAGGGCTTGGGATGAG. It translates to CASSIQSDRAWDE. The whole CDR3 sequence is CASSIQSDRAWDEQFF.

This clone is termed medium-sized (0.01 to 0.1%). The read ends 3 residues shy of where the CDR3 ends; the end is completed using the germline J gene. This chain joins TRBV6-1 and TRBJ2-3, with 8 bases aligning to TRBD1. V trimming: 1 base; J trimming: 7 bases; junction bases outside the gene matches: 4. Germline V gene data show CDR1 as MNHNS and CDR2 as SASEGT. This CDR3 has 14 residues. The CDR3 spells CASSEGGDRNTQYF. CDR3 DNA (partial): TGTGCCAGCAGTGAAGGAGGGGACAGGAATACG.

This clone was seen only a few times. Germline is not matched at one junction end, which may reflect a read error. The read stops 3 residues short of the end of the CDR3; the missing end is completed from the germline J gene. The chain is built from TRBV2 and TRBJ2-1; TRBD2 matches 10 bases. Germline assignment: CDR1 SNHLY and CDR2 FYNNEI. The length of the CDR3 is 15 residues. The part of the CDR3 DNA that was read is TGTGCCAGCGGTGAATTAGCGGGAGGTTACAATGAG. It encodes CASGELAGGYNE. The whole CDR3 protein is CASGELAGGYNEQFF.

This clone was observed a few times. Coverage ceases 3 residues before the CDR3 finishes, and the germline J gene fills in the end. The gene calls are TRBV7-2 and TRBJ2-1; D may be TRBD1 or TRBD2 (5 bases each). CDR3 length equals 15 residues. Germline lookup yields CDR1 SGHTA and CDR2 FQGNSA. The V end lost 3 bases, the J end lost 7 bases, and 16 bases lay between the germline ends. The covered CDR3 bases are TGTGCCAGCAGCTTGACGAGCGTAGAGGGGAATGAG. Amino acids: CASSLTSVEGNE. The whole CDR3 protein is CASSLTSVEGNEQFF.

This clone is labeled medium-sized. The read terminates 3 residues before the CDR3 end, so the remaining end is supplied by the germline J gene. V usage is TRBV30 and J usage is TRBJ2-2; 7 positions match TRBD2. The CDR3 is 15 residues long. Unmatched junction bases numbered 2, after V lost 0 bases and J lost 1 base. Looked up from germline, CDR1 is GTSNPN and CDR2 is SVGIG (reference sequence). Partial CDR3 DNA: TGTGCCTGGAGTGTTGGCGGGGGGAACACCGGGGAG. Translated: CAWSVGGGNTGE. The whole CDR3 is CAWSVGGGNTGELFF.

Regarding this clone: The observed sequence ends 3 residues before the CDR3 terminus, with the missing tail filled in from the germline J gene. The rearrangement uses TRBV2 and TRBJ1-1; TRBD1 aligns across 7 bases. With 10 bases clipped from V and 2 bases from J, the junction kept 7 bases outside the gene matches. The germline CDR1 and CDR2 sequences are SNHLY and FYNNEI. This CDR3 spans 13 amino acids. The CDR3 sequence is CAKTGAGNTEAFF. The DNA read from the CDR3 is TGTGCCAAAACAGGGGCTGGTAACACTGAA.